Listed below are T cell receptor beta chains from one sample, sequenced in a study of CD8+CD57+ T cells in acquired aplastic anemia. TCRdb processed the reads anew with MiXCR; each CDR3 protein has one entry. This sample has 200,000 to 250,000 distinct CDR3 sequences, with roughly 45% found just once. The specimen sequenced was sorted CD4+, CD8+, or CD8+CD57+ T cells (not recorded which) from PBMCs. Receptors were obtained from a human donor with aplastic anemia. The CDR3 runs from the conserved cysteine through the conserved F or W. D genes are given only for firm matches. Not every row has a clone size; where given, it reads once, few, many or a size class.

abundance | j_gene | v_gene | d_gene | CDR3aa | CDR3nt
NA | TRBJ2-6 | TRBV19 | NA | CASSIIHSGANVLAF | TGTGCCAGTAGTATTATCCACTCAGGGGCCAACGTCCTGGCTTTC
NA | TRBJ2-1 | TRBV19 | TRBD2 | CASARGSGGLPSYNEQFF | TGTGCCAGTGCGAGGGGGAGCGGGGGCCTTCCCTCCTACAATGAGCAGTTCTTC
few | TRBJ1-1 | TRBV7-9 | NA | CASSTNLDRGDTEAFF | TGTGCCAGCAGCACCAACCTTGACAGAGGGGACACTGAAGCTTTCTTT
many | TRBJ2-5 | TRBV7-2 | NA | CASSLSYQETQYF | TGTGCCAGCAGCCTCTCGTACCAAGAGACCCAGTACTTC
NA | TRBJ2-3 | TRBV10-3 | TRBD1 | CAIKDRSTDTQYF | TGTGCCATCAAGGACAGGAGCACAGATACGCAGTATTTT
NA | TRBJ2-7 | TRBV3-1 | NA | CASSQADYEQYF | TGTGCCAGCAGCCAAGCTGACTACGAGCAGTACTTC
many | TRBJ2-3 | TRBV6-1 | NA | CASRGERGASDTQYF | TGTGCCAGCAGAGGAGAAAGGGGGGCCTCAGATACGCAGTATTTT
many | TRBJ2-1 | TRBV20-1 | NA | CSARAGTGRNEQFF | TGCAGTGCTAGGGCCGGGACCGGCAGGAATGAGCAGTTCTTC
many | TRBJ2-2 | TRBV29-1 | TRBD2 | CSGGLAGVGELFF | TGCAGCGGCGGACTAGCGGGGGTTGGGGAGCTGTTTTTT
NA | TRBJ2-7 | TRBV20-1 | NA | CSAESPDTWDNEQYF | TGCAGTGCTGAATCTCCGGACACATGGGACAATGAGCAGTACTTC
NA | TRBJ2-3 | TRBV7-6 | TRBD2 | CASSLLAGGGGDTQYF | TGTGCCAGCAGCTTGCTAGCGGGGGGCGGTGGGGATACGCAGTATTTT
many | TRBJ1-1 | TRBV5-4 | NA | CASSIQGRDTEAFF | TGTGCCAGCAGCATTCAGGGGCGGGACACTGAAGCTTTCTTT
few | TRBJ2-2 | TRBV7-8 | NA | CASSPQYTGELFF | TGTGCCAGCAGTCCCCAATACACCGGGGAGCTGTTTTTT
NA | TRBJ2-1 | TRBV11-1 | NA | CASSLLDGSYNEQFF | TGTGCCAGCAGCTTACTGGACGGATCCTACAATGAGCAGTTCTTC
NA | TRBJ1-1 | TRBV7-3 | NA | CASNPGYAEAFF | TGTGCCAGCAACCCAGGATACGCTGAAGCTTTCTTT
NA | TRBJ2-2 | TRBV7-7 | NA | CASSPPPPPGPNTGELFF | TGTGCCAGCAGCCCGCCCCCCCCCCCGGGGCCGAACACCGGGGAGCTGTTTTTT
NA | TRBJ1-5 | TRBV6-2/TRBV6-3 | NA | CASSYSKLGRNQPQHF | TGTGCCAGCAGTTACTCGAAGCTAGGTCGCAATCAGCCCCAGCATTTT
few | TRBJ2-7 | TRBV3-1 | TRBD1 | CASSSRDRGKEQYF | TGTGCCAGCAGCTCCCGGGACAGGGGGAAGGAGCAGTACTTC
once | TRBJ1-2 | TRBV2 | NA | CASSEASTGFGYTF | TGTGCCAGCAGTGAAGCCTCTACCGGATTTGGCTACACCTTC
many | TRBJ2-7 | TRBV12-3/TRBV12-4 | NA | CASSLELVNDEQYF | TGTGCCAGCAGTTTAGAGCTTGTAAACGACGAGCAGTACTTC
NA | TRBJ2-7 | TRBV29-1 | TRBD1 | CGARTGTYEQYF | TGCGGCGCAAGGACAGGGACCTACGAGCAGTACTTC
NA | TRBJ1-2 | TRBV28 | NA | CASSLVTVQANYGYTF | TGTGCCAGCAGTTTAGTTACGGTTCAAGCTAACTATGGCTACACCTTC
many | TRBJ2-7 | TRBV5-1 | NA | CASSGGSGGFYEQYF | TGCGCCAGCAGCGGGGGGTCAGGTGGATTTTACGAGCAGTACTTC
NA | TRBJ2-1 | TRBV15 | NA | CATSRAGPDEQFF | TGTGCCACCAGCAGAGCGGGGCCGGATGAGCAGTTCTTC
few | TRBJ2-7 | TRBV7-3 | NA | CASSLSGTGRTYEQYF | TGTGCCAGCAGCTTATCCGGTACAGGGCGGACCTACGAGCAGTACTTC
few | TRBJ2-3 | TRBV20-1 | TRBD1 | CSAFPGQGTDTQYF | TGCAGTGCTTTTCCGGGACAGGGTACAGATACGCAGTATTTT
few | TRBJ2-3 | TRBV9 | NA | CASSVGDHTQYF | TGTGCCAGCAGCGTAGGGGACCATACGCAGTATTTT
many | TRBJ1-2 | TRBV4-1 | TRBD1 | CASSQGQGVFYGYTF | TGCGCCAGCAGCCAAGGACAGGGCGTTTTCTATGGCTACACCTTC
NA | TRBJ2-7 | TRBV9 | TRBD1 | CASSRDRAPSYEQYF | TGCGCCAGCAGCCGCGACAGGGCCCCATCCTACGAGCAGTACTTC
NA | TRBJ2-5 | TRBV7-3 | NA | CASSLMAQGETQYF | TGTGCCAGCAGCTTAATGGCCCAGGGGGAGACCCAGTACTTC
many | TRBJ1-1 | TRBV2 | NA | CASSWSRGKGTEAFF | TGTGCCAGCAGTTGGAGCAGGGGTAAGGGCACTGAAGCTTTCTTT
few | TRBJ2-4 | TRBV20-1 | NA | CSASSGTYKNIQYF | TGCAGTGCTTCCTCCGGGACTTATAAAAACATTCAGTACTTC
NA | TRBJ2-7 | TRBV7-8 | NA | CASSLVGGMGASDEQYF | TGTGCCAGCAGCTTAGTGGGCGGAATGGGAGCCTCGGACGAGCAGTACTTC
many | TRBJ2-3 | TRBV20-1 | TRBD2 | CSAPRLAGGRTDTQYF | TGCAGTGCTCCAAGACTAGCGGGGGGAAGGACAGATACGCAGTATTTT
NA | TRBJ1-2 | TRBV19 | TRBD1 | CASSGTGYGYTF | TGTGCCAGTAGTGGGACAGGCTATGGCTACACCTTC
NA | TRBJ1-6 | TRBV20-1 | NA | CSARGGESPLHF | TGCAGTGCTAGAGGAGGGGAATCACCCCTCCACTTT
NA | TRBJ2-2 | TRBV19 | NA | CASSISIPGELFF | TGTGCCAGTAGCATCAGTATACCCGGGGAGCTGTTTTTT
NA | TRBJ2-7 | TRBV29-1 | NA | CSVNGRLVGEQYF | TGCAGCGTGAATGGGAGACTAGTCGGCGAGCAGTACTTC
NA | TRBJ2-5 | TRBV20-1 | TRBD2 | CSAPFRTSGVGDGETQYF | TGCAGTGCTCCTTTTCGGACTAGCGGGGTTGGAGACGGGGAGACCCAGTACTTC
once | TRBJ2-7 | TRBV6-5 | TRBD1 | CASSESAGGYEQYF | TGCGCCAGCAGTGAGTCCGCAGGGGGCTATGAGCAGTACTTC
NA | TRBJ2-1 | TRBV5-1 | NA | CASSFNINEQFF | TGCGCCAGCAGCTTCAATATAAACGAGCAGTTCTTC
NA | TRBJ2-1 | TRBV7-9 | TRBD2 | CASSGIAGNDRNEQFF | TGTGCCAGCAGCGGGATAGCGGGTAACGATCGCAATGAGCAGTTCTTC
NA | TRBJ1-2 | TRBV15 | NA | CATSSAGTTYGYTF | TGTGCCACCAGCAGTGCCGGGACAACTTATGGCTACACCTTC
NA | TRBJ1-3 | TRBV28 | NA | CASSTQGRRNTIYF | TGTGCCAGCAGTACGCAGGGGAGGCGAAACACCATATATTTT
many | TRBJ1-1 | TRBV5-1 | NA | CASTPLNLNTEAFF | TGCGCCAGCACCCCTTTAAACCTGAACACTGAAGCTTTCTTT
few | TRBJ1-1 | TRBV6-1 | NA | CASSEARGTEAFF | TGTGCCAGCAGTGAAGCGAGGGGTACTGAAGCTTTCTTT
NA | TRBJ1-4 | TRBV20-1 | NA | CSARDDGGGREKLFF | TGCAGTGCTAGAGATGACGGCGGGGGGCGCGAAAAACTGTTTTTT
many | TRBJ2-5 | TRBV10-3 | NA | CAISGFQETQYF | TGTGCCATCAGTGGATTCCAAGAGACCCAGTACTTC
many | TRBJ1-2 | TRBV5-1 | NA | CASSFDSQDGYTF | TGCGCCAGCAGCTTCGACAGCCAAGACGGCTACACCTTC
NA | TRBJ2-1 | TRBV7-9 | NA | CASSLGLVSYNEQFF | TGTGCCAGCAGCTTAGGGCTAGTGTCCTACAATGAGCAGTTCTTC
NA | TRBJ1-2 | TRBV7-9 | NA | CASSPLGGGYNGYTF | TGTGCCAGCAGCCCCTTAGGGGGAGGGTACAATGGCTACACCTTC
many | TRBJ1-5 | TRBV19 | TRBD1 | CASSIDRQGVNQPQHF | TGTGCCAGTAGTATAGATAGGCAGGGGGTTAATCAGCCCCAGCATTTT
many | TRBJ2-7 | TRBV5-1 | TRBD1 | CASSLERGRGFPYEQYF | TGCGCCAGCAGCTTGGAGCGAGGCAGGGGGTTTCCCTACGAGCAGTACTTC
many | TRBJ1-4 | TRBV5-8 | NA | CASSWADRNEKLFF | TGTGCCAGCAGCTGGGCGGACCGTAATGAAAAACTGTTTTTT